Below, 15 T cell receptor beta chains from the same sample are listed, as sequenced in a study of cytomegalovirus exposure and HLA in healthy donors. The protocol was immunoSEQ multiplex PCR, while the TCRdb copy is restricted to in-frame clones and leaves out a portion. The sample has approximately 60,000 clones, approximately 95% seen once. The material sequenced was PBMCs. The receptors were gathered from a woman aged 18-29 years in good health and CMV-seronegative.

V usage is TRBV7-9 and J usage is TRBJ2-1; D is possibly TRBD1 (5 bases). V lost 2 bases and J 8 bases, leaving 10 bases between the germline ends. Germline CDR1 reads SEHNR; CDR2 reads FQNEAQ (reference sequence). The CDR3 contains 13 residues. The CDR3 nucleotides are TGTGCCAGCAGCTTACAGGGTACTCATGAGCAGTTCTTC. It encodes CASSLQGTHEQFF. The variable domain in full, with the rest retrieved from reference TRBV7-9 and TRBJ2-1, is DTGVSQNPRHKITKRGQNVTFRCDPISEHNRLYWYRQTLGQGPEFLTYFQNEAQLEKSRLLSDRFSAERPKGSFSTLEIQRTEQGDSAMYLCASSLQGTHEQFFGPGTRLTVL.

This chain connects TRBV19 to TRBJ1-1; D not certain. Germline CDR1 is LNHDA and CDR2 is SQIVND (reference sequence). This CDR3 comprises 15 residues. The germline V and J ends were trimmed by 1 base and 0 bases, with 9 bases remaining between them. CDR3 bases: TGTGCCAGTAGTATAGCGAAGAACATGAACACTGAAGCTTTCTTT. This sequence encodes CASSIAKNMNTEAFF.

V is TRBV5-4 and J is TRBJ1-2; TRBD1 matches 8 bases. With V trimmed by 4 bases and J by 4 bases, 6 bases remained unmatched. The CDR3 totals 14 residues. Germline V gene sequence: CDR1 SGHNT, CDR2 YYREEE (reference sequence). Written as DNA, the CDR3 is TGTGCCAGCAGCCGTGCAACAGGGGGCTATGGCTACACCTTC. Encoded protein: CASSRATGGYGYTF.

This clone appeared a single time. The gene calls are TRBV11-3 and TRBJ2-2; 13 nucleotides align to TRBD2. J was trimmed by 5 bases and V by 1 base; bases with no gene match: 4. The CDR3 runs to 17 residues. Germline loops: CDR1 SGHNT, CDR2 YENEEA. The CDR3 sequence: CASSLAGLAGVTGELFF. CDR3 DNA sequence: TGTGCCAGCAGCTTAGCTGGACTAGCGGGAGTAACCGGGGAGCTGTTTTTT.

The genes are TRBV29-1 and TRBJ2-2; 14 bases fit TRBD2. J was trimmed by 2 bases and V by 6 bases; bases with no gene match: 5. CDR1 and CDR2 (germline): SQVTM, ANQGSEA. The CDR3 totals 16 residues. This CDR3 reads CSVAGTSGSNTGELFF. The CDR3 bases are TGCAGCGTCGCTGGGACTAGCGGGAGTAACACCGGGGAGCTGTTTTTT.

In DNA form, the CDR3 reads TGTGCCAGCAGTCCGAGTTCTGGAAACACCATATATTTT. Its protein product is CASSPSSGNTIYF. The gene calls are TRBV27 and TRBJ1-3; no clear D gene. In germline, CDR1 is MNHEY, CDR2 SMNVEV (reference sequence). Between the trimmed V and J ends, which lost 5 bases and 1 base, there was a span of 6 bases. This CDR3 is built from 13 residues.

This chain connects TRBV13 to TRBJ2-1; no definite D call. Per germline, CDR1 PRHDT and CDR2 FYEKMQ (reference sequence). The CDR3 is made up of 14 amino acids. Trimming cost V 7 bases and J 4 bases, with 14 bases left between them. CDR3 sequence: CASTPRESYNEQFF. CDR3 bases: TGTGCCAGCACCCCGAGAGAATCTTACAATGAGCAGTTCTTC.

V is TRBV7-8 and J is TRBJ1-3; D remains unclear. The V gene lost 9 bases and the J gene lost 0 bases, with 15 bases spanning the gap. This CDR3 has 15 residues. Germline loops: CDR1 SGHVS, CDR2 FQNEAQ. CDR3 residues: CARMPTTSSGNTIYF. The CDR3 coding sequence is TGTGCCAGAATGCCAACCACGAGCTCTGGAAACACCATATATTTT.

The chain has TRBV7-8 and TRBJ2-1; the match to TRBD1 covers 7 bases. Looked up from germline, CDR1 is SGHVS and CDR2 is FQNEAQ. CDR3 length: 15 residues. Unmatched junction bases numbered 8, after V lost 5 bases and J lost 4 bases. The CDR3: CASSPRQGPYNEQFF. The CDR3 region has the DNA TGTGCCAGCAGCCCGCGACAGGGACCATACAATGAGCAGTTCTTC.

The CDR3: CASRVRGDTQYF. As DNA, the CDR3 is TGCGCCAGCAGAGTAAGGGGAGATACGCAGTATTTT. V and J are TRBV10-2 and TRBJ2-3; D might be TRBD1 (5 bases). Trimming took off 6 bases at V and 5 bases at J, with 9 bases between the two ends. The germline V gene has CDR1 WSHSY and CDR2 SAAADI. The CDR3 covers 12 residues.

V and J are TRBV2 and TRBJ1-2; 11 nucleotides match TRBD1. CDR3 length: 13 residues. Germline values: CDR1 SNHLY, CDR2 FYNNEI. V shed 3 bases, J shed 8 bases, and the junction held 2 bases outside the gene matches. The CDR3 reads CASSEDRGHGYTF. CDR3 bases: TGTGCCAGCAGTGAGGACAGGGGGCACGGCTACACCTTC.

V gene TRBV5-1 combines with J gene TRBJ2-3, with 11 nucleotides matching TRBD2. The CDR3 spans 17 residues. CDR1 and CDR2 (germline): SGHRS, YFSETQ. V was clipped by 0 bases and J by 5 bases; unmatched bases: 8. The CDR3 DNA reads TGCGCCAGCAGCTTGGAAGCTAGCGGGGGGATTATAGATACGCAGTATTTT. It specifies CASSLEASGGIIDTQYF.

The rearrangement uses TRBV5-1 and TRBJ2-1; TRBD2 matches at 10 bases. The CDR3 loop spans 14 amino acids. Germline trimming cut 2 bases from V and 8 bases from J; bases unmatched to any gene: 4. CDR1 is SGHRS and CDR2 is YFSETQ in the germline V gene. CDR3 protein: CASSFEREGDEQFF. CDR3 in DNA: TGCGCCAGCAGCTTTGAGCGGGAGGGCGATGAGCAGTTCTTC.

The V and J genes are TRBV10-2 and TRBJ2-5; 9 positions match TRBD1. With V trimmed by 7 bases and J by 5 bases, 8 bases remained unmatched. The CDR3 consists of 14 residues. Germline values: CDR1 WSHSY, CDR2 SAAADI. The CDR3 DNA sequence: TGCGCCAGCAACGGACAGGGGATTTGGGAGACCCAGTACTTC. Translation gives CASNGQGIWETQYF.

The rearrangement uses TRBV27 and TRBJ1-5; D is unclear. CDR3 length: 14 amino acids. V shed 0 bases and J shed 5 bases, with 8 bases lying between them. Germline V gene data show CDR1 as MNHEY and CDR2 as SMNVEV (reference sequence). CDR3 in amino acids: CASSLSIGDQPQHF. The CDR3 nucleotides are TGTGCCAGCAGTTTATCAATAGGAGATCAGCCCCAGCATTTT.